This T cell receptor (beta chain) comes out of a study of technical replicates of blood from four donors. Measured with immunoSEQ multiplex PCR; TCRdb has only the in-frame clones, and not every one. The data show about 94,000 clones, with around 95% seen just once and 0.22% held by the top ten. Germline values: CDR1 MGHRA, CDR2 YSYEKL. CDR3 length equals 17 residues. V was pared by 1 base and J by 2 bases, with 8 bases of the junction left unmatched. Sequenced material: T cells isolated from PBMCs. This sequence was found in a human donor in good health. The chain uses TRBV4-1 and TRBJ2-7; TRBD2 agrees at 10 bases. The CDR3 protein is CASSQGTIAGGPYEQYF. The CDR3 DNA sequence: TGCGCCAGCAGCCAAGGCACTATAGCGGGAGGACCCTACGAGCAGTACTTC.